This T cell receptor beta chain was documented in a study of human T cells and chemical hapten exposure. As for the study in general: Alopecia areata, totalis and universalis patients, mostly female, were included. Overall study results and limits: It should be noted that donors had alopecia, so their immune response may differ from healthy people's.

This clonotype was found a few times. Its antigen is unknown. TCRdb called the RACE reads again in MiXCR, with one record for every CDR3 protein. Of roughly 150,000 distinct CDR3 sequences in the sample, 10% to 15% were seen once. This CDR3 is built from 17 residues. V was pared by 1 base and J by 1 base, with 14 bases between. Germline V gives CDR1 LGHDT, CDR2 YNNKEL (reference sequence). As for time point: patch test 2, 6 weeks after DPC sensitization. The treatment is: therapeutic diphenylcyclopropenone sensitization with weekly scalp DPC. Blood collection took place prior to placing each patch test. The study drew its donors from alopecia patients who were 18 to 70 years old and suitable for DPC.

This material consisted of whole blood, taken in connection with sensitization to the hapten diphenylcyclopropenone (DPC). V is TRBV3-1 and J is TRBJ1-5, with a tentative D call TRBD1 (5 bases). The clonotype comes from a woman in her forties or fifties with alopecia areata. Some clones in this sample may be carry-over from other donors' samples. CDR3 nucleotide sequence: TGTGCCAGCAGCCAAGGAGGGCAGGGACGAAGCAATCAGCCCCAGCATTTT. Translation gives CASSQGGQGRSNQPQHF.